This TCR beta chain was recorded in a study of cytomegalovirus exposure and HLA in healthy donors. On the study more broadly: From about 180 million T cells, an earlier analysis saw roughly 110 million unique TCR beta sequences. Study-level findings and limits: Specificity for CMV antigens was confirmed in vitro for a few of the CMV-associated chains. Rare sequences made up most TCRs, while some public TCRs were found in many donors.

Researchers ran the PCR with 60 Vbeta and 13 Jbeta primers. TCRdb's copy holds only in-frame clones and misses some; the assay was immunoSEQ multiplex PCR. The sample records approximately 130,000 clones, about 80% being singletons. With regard to this clone: What it binds is not known.

V was shortened by 5 bases and J by 4 bases, with 11 bases between the two germline ends. Per the germline V gene, CDR1 is MGHDK and CDR2 is SYGVNS. The CDR3 extends over 13 amino acids. Material for sequencing was PBMCs. The V gene is TRBV25-1, the J gene TRBJ1-2, with D tentatively TRBD1 (6 bases). The source of this sequence is a girl aged 2 to 10 in good health and CMV-seronegative. The CDR3 is CASSPDRLYGYTF. CDR3 sequence (DNA): TGTGCCAGCAGTCCGGACAGACTCTATGGCTACACCTTC.